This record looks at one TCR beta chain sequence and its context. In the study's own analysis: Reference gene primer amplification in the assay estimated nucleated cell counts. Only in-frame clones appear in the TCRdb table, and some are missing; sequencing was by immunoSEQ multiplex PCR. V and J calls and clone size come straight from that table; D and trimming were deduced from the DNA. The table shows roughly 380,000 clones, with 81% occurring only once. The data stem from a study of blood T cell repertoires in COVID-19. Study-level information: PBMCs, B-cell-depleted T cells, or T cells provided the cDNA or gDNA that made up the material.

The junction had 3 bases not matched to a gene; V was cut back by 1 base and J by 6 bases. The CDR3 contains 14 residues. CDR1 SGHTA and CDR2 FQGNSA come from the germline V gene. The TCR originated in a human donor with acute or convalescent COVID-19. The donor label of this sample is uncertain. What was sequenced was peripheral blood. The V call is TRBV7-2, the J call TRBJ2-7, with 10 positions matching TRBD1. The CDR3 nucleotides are TGTGCCAGCAGCTTAGGGGGACAGGGGACCGAGCAGTACTTC. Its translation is CASSLGGQGTEQYF. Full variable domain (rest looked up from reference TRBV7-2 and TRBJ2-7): GAGVSQSPSNKVTEKGKDVELRCDPISGHTALYWYRQSLGQGLEFLIYFQGNSAPDKSGLPSDRFSAERTGGSVSTLTIQRTQQEDSAVYLCASSLGGQGTEQYFGPGTRLTVT.